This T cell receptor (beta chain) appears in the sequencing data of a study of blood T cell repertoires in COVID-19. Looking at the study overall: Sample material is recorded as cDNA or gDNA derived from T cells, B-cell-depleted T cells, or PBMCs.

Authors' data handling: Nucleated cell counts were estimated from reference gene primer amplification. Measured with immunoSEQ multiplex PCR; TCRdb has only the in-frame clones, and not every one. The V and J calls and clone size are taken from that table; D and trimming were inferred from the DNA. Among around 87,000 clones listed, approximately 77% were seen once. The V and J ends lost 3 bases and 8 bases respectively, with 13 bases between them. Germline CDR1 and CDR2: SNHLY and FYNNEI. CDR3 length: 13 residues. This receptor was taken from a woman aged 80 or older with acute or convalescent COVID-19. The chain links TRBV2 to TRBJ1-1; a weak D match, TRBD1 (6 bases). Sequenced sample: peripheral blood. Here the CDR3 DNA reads TGTGCCAGCAGTGACCTGACAGGAAGCGAAGCTTTCTTT. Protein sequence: CASSDLTGSEAFF.